What follows are 32 T cell receptor beta chains derived from one specimen sequenced in a study of OX40 agonist ivuxolimab in advanced cancers. Repertoires were generated with immunoSEQ multiplex PCR, while TCRdb's copy carries only in-frame clones and drops some. The table has under 95,000 clones, 93% seen once. This sample comprised CD4+ or CD8+ T cells sorted from blood, obtained in a trial of the OX40 agonist ivuxolimab. All receptors derive from an adult with an advanced solid tumor such as melanoma, head and neck, liver or kidney cancer.

The V call is TRBV6-1, the J call TRBJ1-2, with D uncertain. Deletions cut 1 base from V and 0 bases from J, with 9 bases between. The CDR3 consists of 15 residues. Germline values: CDR1 MNHNS, CDR2 SASEGT. As DNA, the CDR3 is TGTGCCAGCAGTGAAGAGGCAGGTCCTAACTATGGCTACACCTTC. Residues: CASSEEAGPNYGYTF.

The rearrangement joins TRBV5-1 to TRBJ2-7, with TRBD2 matching over 7 bases. With 8 bases clipped from V and 1 base from J, the junction kept 12 bases outside the gene matches. The CDR3 has 15 amino acids. Germline V lookup: CDR1 SGHRS, CDR2 YFSETQ. The CDR3 loop is CASKREGSVSYEQYF. Written as DNA, the CDR3 is TGCGCCAGTAAAAGGGAGGGGTCCGTTTCCTACGAGCAGTACTTC.

Remarks on this clone: Other DNA sequences in this sample translate to the same CDR3. This chain connects TRBV27 to TRBJ2-7; perhaps D is TRBD1 or TRBD2 (5 bases each). CDR3 length equals 12 residues. V was pared by 0 bases and J by 7 bases, with 7 bases between. CDR1 is MNHEY and CDR2 is SMNVEV in the germline V gene (reference sequence). The CDR3 coding sequence is TGTGCCAGCAGTTTATCTGGGGGAGAGCAGTACTTC. Protein: CASSLSGGEQYF.

This rearrangement joins TRBV27 to TRBJ1-1; D possibly corresponds to TRBD1 (6 bases). Looked up from germline, CDR1 is MNHEY and CDR2 is SMNVEV (reference sequence). The CDR3 contains 14 residues. V was pared by 5 bases and J by 11 bases, with 21 bases between. The CDR3 sequence: CASSLTPGAGVAFF. CDR3 in DNA: TGTGCCAGCAGTCTAACCCCTGGGGCAGGGGTCGCTTTCTTT.

The J gene is TRBJ2-3, the V gene TRBV13; 12 nucleotides line up with TRBD2. Germline loops: CDR1 PRHDT, CDR2 FYEKMQ (reference sequence). V trimming: 2 bases; J trimming: 5 bases; junction bases outside the gene matches: 14. This CDR3 contains 19 residues. This CDR3 reads CASSLLPGLAGEGLDTQYF. The CDR3, as DNA: TGTGCCAGCAGCTTACTACCGGGACTAGCGGGTGAAGGATTAGATACGCAGTATTTT.

The J gene is TRBJ2-5, the V gene TRBV6-1; TRBD2 aligns across 8 bases. After removal of 2 bases from V and 4 bases from J, the junction contained 9 bases not matched to a gene. The V gene's germline CDR1 is MNHNS and CDR2 SASEGT. CDR3 length equals 16 residues. The CDR3: CASSESVAGGLETQYF. The CDR3 region has the DNA TGTGCCAGCAGTGAATCTGTGGCGGGAGGCCTAGAGACCCAGTACTTC.

This clone was recorded once. This chain connects TRBV4-2 to TRBJ1-1; the D is unclear. V gave up 1 base and J gave up 1 base, with 16 bases separating them. The CDR3 covers 17 residues. CDR1 LGHNA and CDR2 YNFKEQ come from the germline V gene. CDR3 nucleotides: TGTGCCAGCAGCCAAGTCCCGAGAAGGGCTGAGAACACTGAAGCTTTCTTT. Translation: CASSQVPRRAENTEAFF.

This chain uses TRBV27 with TRBJ2-7; 7 positions match TRBD2. Trimming cost V 0 bases and J 0 bases; bases outside gene matches: 5. This CDR3 has 16 residues. From germline, CDR1 is MNHEY and CDR2 SMNVEV (reference sequence). This chain's CDR3 is CASSLSIAGPSYEQYF. CDR3 in DNA: TGTGCCAGCAGTTTATCGATAGCGGGCCCCTCCTACGAGCAGTACTTC.

The chain links TRBV29-1 to TRBJ1-2; TRBD1 is a possible D gene (5 bases). Trimming pared 4 bases from V and 4 bases from J, leaving 10 bases between. Per the germline V gene, CDR1 is SQVTM and CDR2 is ANQGSEA. The CDR3 contains 12 residues. The CDR3 reads CSVVGESYGYTF. The CDR3, as DNA: TGCAGCGTTGTGGGGGAGTCCTATGGCTACACCTTC.

The V gene is TRBV9, the J gene TRBJ1-4; D uncertain. Germline assignment: CDR1 SGDLS and CDR2 YYNGEE. The CDR3 is 11 amino acids. The V end lost 7 bases, the J end lost 11 bases, and 12 bases lay between the germline ends. The CDR3, as DNA: TGTGCCAGCGGACGAGAGGAGAAACTGTTTTTT. Amino acids: CASGREEKLFF.

This clone has just one count. The chain couples TRBV7-6 to TRBJ2-7, with 8 bases that match TRBD1. Trimming cost V 1 base and J 4 bases; bases outside gene matches: 6. This CDR3 is 15 amino acids long. CDR1 and CDR2 (germline): SGHVS, FNYEAQ. The CDR3 DNA reads TGTGCCAGCAGCTTAGGTACAGGGGGACGGTACGAGCAGTACTTC. This codes for CASSLGTGGRYEQYF.

In regard to this clone: This may arise from a read error, as a much more abundant clone is one base away. Other nucleotide sequences from this sample produce the same CDR3. The chain couples TRBV11-2 to TRBJ2-5; D not certain. This CDR3 spans 11 amino acids. V was clipped by 3 bases and J by 4 bases, with 3 bases between them. CDR1 is SGHAT and CDR2 is FQNNGV in the germline V gene. The CDR3 region has the DNA TGTGCCAGCAGCTTGGGAGAGACCCAGTACTTC. It translates to CASSLGETQYF.

The gene calls are TRBV7-2 and TRBJ2-7, with 8 bases aligning to TRBD2. The CDR3 loop spans 14 amino acids. CDR1 and CDR2 from the germline V gene are SGHTA and FQGNSA. V was clipped by 4 bases and J by 2 bases; unmatched bases: 4. The CDR3, as DNA: TGTGCCAGCAGCTCGCTAGCGGGCCCCTACGAGCAGTACTTC. Translating it yields CASSSLAGPYEQYF.

This rearrangement joins TRBV27 to TRBJ2-7; tentatively, D is TRBD2 (5 bases). There are 13 residues in the CDR3. V lost 4 bases and J 6 bases, leaving 13 bases between the germline ends. Germline V gives CDR1 MNHEY, CDR2 SMNVEV (reference sequence). The chain's CDR3 is CASSSTTRGEQYF. Written as DNA, the CDR3 is TGTGCCAGCAGTTCGACCACCCGGGGCGAGCAGTACTTC.

The V gene is TRBV11-2, the J gene TRBJ2-7; D is unclear. Per germline, CDR1 SGHAT and CDR2 FQNNGV. There are 15 residues in the CDR3. V dropped 5 bases and J dropped 4 bases, with 18 bases sitting between them. CDR3 sequence (DNA): TGTGCCAGCAGCCCCGAGGCCTACACTGATTACGAGCAGTACTTC. It codes for CASSPEAYTDYEQYF.

The genes are TRBV21-1 and TRBJ1-5; the table calls TRBD1, which could not be checked here. TRBV21-1 is listed as a pseudogene. The CDR3 has 14 residues. Here the CDR3 reads CASSRSGTNQPQHF. DNA of the CDR3: TGTGCCAGCAGCAGATCCGGGACAAATCAGCCCCAGCATTTT.

The chain carries TRBV19 and TRBJ2-2; TRBD2 matches at 11 bases. Germline V gene lookup returns CDR1 LNHDA and CDR2 SQIVND (reference sequence). The CDR3 length is 18 residues. The trim removed 3 bases at V and 0 bases at J, leaving 6 bases unmatched. CDR3 amino acids: CASSIRPSGGPNTGELFF. CDR3 DNA sequence: TGTGCCAGTAGTATTAGGCCTAGCGGGGGGCCGAACACCGGGGAGCTGTTTTTT.

The chain is built from TRBV2 and TRBJ2-5; tentatively, D is TRBD1 (5 bases). Judging by the DNA end, TRBJ2-7 fits better; the J call may be wrong. The CDR3 contains 14 residues. CDR1 is SNHLY, CDR2 FYNNEI, per germline. CDR3 nucleotides: TGTGCCAGCAGTGATACAGGACGACCCTACGAGCAGTACTTC. Amino acid sequence: CASSDTGRPYEQYF.

This clone appeared a single time. V and J are TRBV5-5 and TRBJ2-7; no clear D. Germline V lookup: CDR1 SGHKS, CDR2 YYEKEE (reference sequence). The V gene lost 1 base and the J gene lost 3 bases, with 11 bases spanning the gap. This CDR3 comprises 14 residues. The CDR3 bases are TGTGCCAGCAGCTTGTATGCGCAGTTCTACGAGCAGTACTTC. This encodes CASSLYAQFYEQYF.

This clone was detected only once. CDR3 sequence reads: CATSRTGWYEQYF. In DNA form, the CDR3 reads TGTGCCACCAGCAGGACAGGGTGGTACGAGCAGTACTTC. The J gene is TRBJ2-7, the V gene TRBV15; 7 bases match TRBD1. Looked up from germline, CDR1 is LNHNV and CDR2 is YYDKDF (reference sequence). The CDR3 contains 13 residues. With 3 bases clipped from V and 4 bases from J, the junction kept 3 bases outside the gene matches.

The genes are TRBV5-6 and TRBJ2-1, with 8 nucleotides matching TRBD2. J lost 4 bases, V lost 2 bases, and 5 bases had no gene match. The germline gives CDR1 SGHDT, CDR2 YYEEEE. The CDR3 loop spans 15 amino acids. As DNA, the CDR3 is TGTGCCAGCAGCTTTCTCTTAGCGGGGTACAATGAGCAGTTCTTC. The encoded protein is CASSFLLAGYNEQFF.

The chain employs TRBV29-1 and TRBJ1-2, with 8 bases matching TRBD1. The CDR3 is 11 amino acids. Trimming removed 6 bases from V and 13 bases from J; junction bases left unmatched: 10. CDR1 is SQVTM, CDR2 ANQGSEA, per germline. In nucleotides, the CDR3 is TGCAGCGTCCCCCTGGGGACAGGTATCACCTTC. Its protein is CSVPLGTGITF.

The chain is built from TRBV9 and TRBJ2-7, with no clear D. V dropped 0 bases and J dropped 0 bases, with 13 bases sitting between them. The germline V gene encodes CDR1 SGDLS and CDR2 YYNGEE. CDR3 size: 16 residues. The CDR3 region has the DNA TGTGCCAGCAGCGTAGATCCAGCGATGAGCTCCTACGAGCAGTACTTC. Encoded protein: CASSVDPAMSSYEQYF.

The CDR3 sequence is CASSLRTGDYTEAFF. The DNA for the CDR3 is TGTGCCAGTAGTTTGAGAACAGGGGACTACACTGAAGCTTTCTTT. The genes are TRBV19 and TRBJ1-1; TRBD1 agrees at 7 bases. This CDR3 is 15 amino acids long. V trimming: 5 bases; J trimming: 3 bases; junction bases outside the gene matches: 9. CDR1 and CDR2 from the germline V gene are LNHDA and SQIVND (reference sequence).

This chain uses TRBV19 with TRBJ1-2; D perhaps matches TRBD1 (5 bases). This CDR3 comprises 17 residues. Germline-derived CDR1 and CDR2 are LNHDA and SQIVND (reference sequence). Trimming left V 4 bases short and J 2 bases short, with 20 bases between. CDR3 amino acids: CASSTLTSGTQNYGYTF. In DNA, the CDR3 is TGTGCCAGTAGTACCCTAACCTCGGGGACTCAAAACTATGGCTACACCTTC.

J is TRBJ2-5 and V is TRBV14, with TRBD2 as a possible D gene (6 bases). Trimming left V 1 base short and J 4 bases short, with 10 bases between. Looked up from germline, CDR1 is SGHDN and CDR2 is FVKESK. This CDR3 region has 14 residues. The CDR3, as DNA: TGTGCCAGCAGCCAAGTAGAACTAGCAGAGACCCAGTACTTC. This gives the protein CASSQVELAETQYF. Complete variable domain (other parts from reference TRBV14 and TRBJ2-5): EAGVTQFPSHSVIEKGQTVTLRCDPISGHDNLYWYRRVMGKEIKFLLHFVKESKQDESGMPNNRFLAERTGGTYSTLKVQPAELEDSGVYFCASSQVELAETQYFGPGTRLLVL.

The gene calls are TRBV2 and TRBJ2-5; D unclear. Per the germline V gene, CDR1 is SNHLY and CDR2 is FYNNEI. The germline V and J ends were trimmed by 2 bases and 5 bases, with 15 bases remaining between them. There are 15 residues in the CDR3. The CDR3 nucleotides read TGTGCCAGCAGTGAATCCTACACCGTGGGGGAGACCCAGTACTTC. It specifies CASSESYTVGETQYF.

This chain uses TRBV9 with TRBJ1-2; TRBD1 aligns across 7 bases. Germline V gene lookup returns CDR1 SGDLS and CDR2 YYNGEE. This CDR3 has 15 residues. Losses at the gene ends were 4 bases for V and 4 bases for J; bases not matched to a gene: 10. The CDR3 DNA reads TGTGCCAGCAGCTCATACTGGACAGGATCCTATGGCTACACCTTC. Its translation: CASSSYWTGSYGYTF.

The rearrangement joins TRBV13 to TRBJ2-1, with D perhaps matching TRBD1 (6 bases). V lost 0 bases to trimming and J lost 6 bases, with 6 bases between them. Looked up from germline, CDR1 is PRHDT and CDR2 is FYEKMQ (reference sequence). The CDR3 runs to 13 residues. In DNA form, the CDR3 reads TGTGCCAGCAGCTTAGGAGGGGGCAATGAGCAGTTCTTC. Its translation is CASSLGGGNEQFF.

The V and J genes are TRBV9 and TRBJ1-1; possibly TRBD1 for D (5 bases). The germline gives CDR1 SGDLS, CDR2 YYNGEE. Trimming removed 3 bases from V and 5 bases from J, with 17 bases in between. The CDR3 has 15 residues. CDR3 residues: CASSGGAGPWTEAFF. In nucleotides, the CDR3 is TGTGCCAGCAGCGGCGGGGCAGGGCCATGGACTGAAGCTTTCTTT.

This sequence joins TRBV6-5 and TRBJ1-1; D remains ambiguous. The CDR3 length is 14 residues. With 0 bases removed from V and 1 base from J, the gap between germline ends came to 6 bases. Germline V gene lookup returns CDR1 MNHEY and CDR2 SVGAGI. The CDR3 nucleotides are TGTGCCAGCAGTTACTCTTCTGAGAACACTGAAGCTTTCTTT. Translation: CASSYSSENTEAFF.

V and J are TRBV7-3 and TRBJ2-3, with a tentative D call TRBD2 (5 bases). The CDR3 sequence is 13 residues long. V was pared by 3 bases and J by 4 bases, with 8 bases between. Germline CDR1 reads SGHTA; CDR2 reads FQGTGA. The chain's CDR3 is CASSFLEADTQYF. The CDR3 DNA reads as TGTGCCAGCAGCTTTTTGGAGGCAGATACGCAGTATTTT.